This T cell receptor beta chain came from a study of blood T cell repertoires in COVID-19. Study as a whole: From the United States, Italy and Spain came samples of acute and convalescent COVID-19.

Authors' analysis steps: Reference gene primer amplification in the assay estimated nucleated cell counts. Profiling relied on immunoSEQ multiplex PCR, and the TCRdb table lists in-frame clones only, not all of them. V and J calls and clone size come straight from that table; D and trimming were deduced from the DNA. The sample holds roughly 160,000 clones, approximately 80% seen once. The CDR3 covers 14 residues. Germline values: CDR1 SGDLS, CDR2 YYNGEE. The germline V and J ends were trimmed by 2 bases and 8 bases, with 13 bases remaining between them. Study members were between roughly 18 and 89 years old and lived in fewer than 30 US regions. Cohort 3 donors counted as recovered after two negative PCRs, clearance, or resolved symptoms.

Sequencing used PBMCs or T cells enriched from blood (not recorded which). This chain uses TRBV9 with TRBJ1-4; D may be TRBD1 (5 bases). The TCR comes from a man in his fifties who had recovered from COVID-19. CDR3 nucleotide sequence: TGTGCCAGCAGCGTTTCCGGCGGGGACGAAAAACTGTTTTTT. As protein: CASSVSGGDEKLFF.